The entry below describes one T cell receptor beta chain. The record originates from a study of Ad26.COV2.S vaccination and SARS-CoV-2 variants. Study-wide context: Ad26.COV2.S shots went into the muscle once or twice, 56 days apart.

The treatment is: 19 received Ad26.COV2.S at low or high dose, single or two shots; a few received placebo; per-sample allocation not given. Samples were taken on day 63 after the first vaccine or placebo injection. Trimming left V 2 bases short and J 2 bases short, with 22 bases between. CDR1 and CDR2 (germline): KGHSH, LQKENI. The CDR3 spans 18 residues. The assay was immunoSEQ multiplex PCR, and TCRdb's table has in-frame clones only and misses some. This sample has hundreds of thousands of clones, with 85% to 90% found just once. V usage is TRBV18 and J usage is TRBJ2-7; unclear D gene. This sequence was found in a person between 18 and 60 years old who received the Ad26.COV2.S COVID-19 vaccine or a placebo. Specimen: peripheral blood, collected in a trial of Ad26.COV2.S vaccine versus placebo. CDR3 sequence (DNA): TGTGCCAGCTCACCATTAAAGGCAGTAGCCTCGCAAACCTACGAGCAGTACTTC. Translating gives CASSPLKAVASQTYEQYF.